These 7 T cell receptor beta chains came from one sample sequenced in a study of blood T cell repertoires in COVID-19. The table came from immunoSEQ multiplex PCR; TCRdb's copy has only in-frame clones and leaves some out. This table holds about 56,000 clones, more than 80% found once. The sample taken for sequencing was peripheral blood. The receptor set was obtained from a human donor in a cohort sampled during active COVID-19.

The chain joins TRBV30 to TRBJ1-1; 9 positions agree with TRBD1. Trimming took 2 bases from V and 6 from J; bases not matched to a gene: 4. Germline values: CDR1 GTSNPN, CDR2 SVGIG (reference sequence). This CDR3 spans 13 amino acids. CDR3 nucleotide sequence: TGTGCCTGGAGTCGACAGGGGGACTCTGAAGCTTTCTTT. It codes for CAWSRQGDSEAFF.

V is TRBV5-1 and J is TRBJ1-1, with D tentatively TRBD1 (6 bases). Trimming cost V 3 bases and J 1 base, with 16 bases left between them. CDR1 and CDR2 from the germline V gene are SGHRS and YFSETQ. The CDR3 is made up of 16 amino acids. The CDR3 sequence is CASSWPPGHSNTEAFF. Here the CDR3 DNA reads TGCGCCAGCAGCTGGCCTCCGGGACACTCGAACACTGAAGCTTTCTTT. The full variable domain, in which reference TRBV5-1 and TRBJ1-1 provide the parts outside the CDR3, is KAGVTQTPRYLIKTRGQQVTLSCSPISGHRSVSWYQQTPGQGLQFLFEYFSETQRNKGNFPGRFSGRQFSNSRSEMNVSTLELGDSALYLCASSWPPGHSNTEAFFGQGTRLTVV.

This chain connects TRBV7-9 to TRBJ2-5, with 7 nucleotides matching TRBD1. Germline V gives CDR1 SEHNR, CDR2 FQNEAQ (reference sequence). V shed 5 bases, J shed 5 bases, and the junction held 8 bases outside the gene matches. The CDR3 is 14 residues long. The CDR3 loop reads CASSPRQGRETQYF. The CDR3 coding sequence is TGTGCCAGCAGCCCTCGACAGGGTCGGGAGACCCAGTACTTC.

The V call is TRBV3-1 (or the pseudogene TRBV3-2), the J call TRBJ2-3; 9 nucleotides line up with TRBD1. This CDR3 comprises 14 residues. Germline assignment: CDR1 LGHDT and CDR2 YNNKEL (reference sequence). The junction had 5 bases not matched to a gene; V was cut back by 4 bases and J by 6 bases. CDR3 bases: TGTGCCAGCAGCCGCGGGGACAGGGCGGATACGCAGTATTTT. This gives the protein CASSRGDRADTQYF.

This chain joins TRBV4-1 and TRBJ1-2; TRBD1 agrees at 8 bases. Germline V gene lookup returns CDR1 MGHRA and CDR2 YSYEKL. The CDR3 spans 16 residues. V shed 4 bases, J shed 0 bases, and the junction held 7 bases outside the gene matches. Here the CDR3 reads CASSPGDRTTNYGYTF. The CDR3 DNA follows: TGCGCCAGCAGCCCCGGGGACAGGACTACTAACTATGGCTACACCTTC.

As DNA, the CDR3 is TGCGCCAGCAGCCACCCGGACAGGGGAAACAATCAGCCCCAGCATTTT. It codes for CASSHPDRGNNQPQHF. The V gene is TRBV4-1, the J gene TRBJ1-5; 9 bases match TRBD1. V trimming: 3 bases; J trimming: 3 bases; junction bases outside the gene matches: 6. This CDR3 has 16 residues. CDR1 is MGHRA, CDR2 YSYEKL, per germline.

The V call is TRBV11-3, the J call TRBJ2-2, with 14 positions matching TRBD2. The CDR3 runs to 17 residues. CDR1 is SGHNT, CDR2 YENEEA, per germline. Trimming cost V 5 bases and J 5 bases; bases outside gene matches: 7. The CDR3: CASSRTSGGLRTGELFF. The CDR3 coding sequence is TGTGCCAGCAGCCGGACTAGCGGGGGGTTACGGACCGGGGAGCTGTTTTTT.